Listed below are T cell receptor beta chains from one sample, sequenced in a study of T-cell memory formation after mild COVID-19. TCRdb ran MiXCR on the 5' RACE reads and lists one entry per CDR3 protein. The sample shows around 250,000 distinct CDR3 sequences, under 20% of them seen only once. Sequencing was performed on PBMCs or a T cell subset sorted from them (not recorded which). These receptor sequences come from a man younger than 35 who had mild COVID-19 (a few samples of this study predate the infection). Cell type and time point are not known. Each CDR3 is given with its conserved first and last residue. Fields, in order: V gene, CDR3 protein.

V: TRBV6-6; CDR3: CASQEPAGGQRTEAFF
V: TRBV10-3; CDR3: CAIRGGGQQYGYTF
V: TRBV7-2; CDR3: CASTLQANTEAFF
V: TRBV6-6; CDR3: CASSYASGETQYF
V: TRBV27; CDR3: CASSLYQPQHF
V: TRBV5-1; CDR3: CASSLTSVTDTQYF
V: TRBV7-9; CDR3: CASSLLAGGLNEQFF
V: TRBV5-1; CDR3: CASSLEQNSNEKLFF
V: TRBV6-2/TRBV6-3; CDR3: CASSDRENYGYTF
V: TRBV28; CDR3: CASSLDRFYGYTF
V: TRBV5-6; CDR3: CASRRQGRNTEAFF
V: TRBV6-6; CDR3: CASTKLDTQYF
V: TRBV7-6; CDR3: CASSQPLRSSGNTIYF
V: TRBV12-3/TRBV12-4; CDR3: CASSFHTSPVGELFF
V: TRBV6-5; CDR3: CASRVSGGLDTQYF
V: TRBV5-1; CDR3: CASSGGQGDTEAFF
V: TRBV6-1; CDR3: CASSEATGPNYGYTF
V: TRBV4-3; CDR3: CASSPSGTGGGDTQYF
V: TRBV6-5; CDR3: CASSRGTEAFF
V: TRBV5-1; CDR3: CASSRGVTVLQETQYF
V: TRBV5-1; CDR3: CASSEMNTEAFF
V: TRBV5-1; CDR3: CASSEAAGQGGSYTF
V: TRBV5-6; CDR3: CASSSRQGAPGANVLTF
V: TRBV18; CDR3: CASSGQLESGNTIYF
V: TRBV29-1; CDR3: CSVSGLPGELFF
V: TRBV14; CDR3: CASSQDPGSAYEQYF
V: TRBV6-2/TRBV6-3; CDR3: CASSYGSSVDTQYF
V: TRBV6-5; CDR3: CASSYGLYYSGANVLTF
V: TRBV20-1; CDR3: CSARPPGIGNTIYF
V: TRBV7-2; CDR3: CASSPADTDSPLHF
V: TRBV19; CDR3: CASSGLSGTSFHNEQFF
V: TRBV20-1; CDR3: CSAGRGANGANVLTF
V: TRBV7-6; CDR3: CASSLAVRDEQYF
V: TRBV5-1; CDR3: CASSLTTGGFNYGYTF
V: TRBV12-3/TRBV12-4; CDR3: CASSLEGTGGYTF
V: TRBV5-1; CDR3: CASSLGAHGNTEAFF
V: TRBV5-1; CDR3: CASSLFNTDTQYF
V: TRBV18; CDR3: CASSPNGGYGADTQYF